The sequence of this T cell receptor (beta chain) was determined in a study of OX40 agonist ivuxolimab in advanced cancers. In the study overall: Ivuxolimab, which targeted the costimulatory receptor OX40 (CD134), was an agonistic, fully human IgG2 monoclonal antibody. The purpose of peripheral TCRbeta sequencing was to test whether ivuxolimab changed TCR sequence diversity and led to clonal T-cell expansion. The paper reports the monotherapy dose-escalation portion (N = 52 patients) of the phase I ivuxolimab trial. Patients were allowed to have had prior anti-PD-1, anti-PD-L1 or anti-CTLA-4 therapy, and 40% of the dose-escalation patients had been treated with checkpoint inhibitors. Partial responses occurred in three dose-escalation patients, of whom one had hepatocellular carcinoma and two had cutaneous melanoma. In the dose-escalation cohort, around four fifths of patients were male, and the mean age was roughly 60 years, with a range of 23 to 79. Intravenous ivuxolimab was administered to patients every 2 weeks at six dose levels: 0.01, 0.1, 0.3, 1.5, 3 and 10 mg/kg. Of the roughly 51 dose-escalation patients, hepatocellular carcinoma was present in approximately 20, melanoma in about 15, renal cell carcinoma in 9 and head and neck cancer in 9.

This clone was detected only a few times. The antigen it binds to is not known. It has no much larger one-base neighbor in the sample; base qualities were not kept. The study at large found these results: In the 0.1-3.0 mg/kg groups, partial responders had among the lowest normalized peripheral clonal expansion, particularly in CD8+ T cells. Low levels of normalized T-cell clonal expansion were also seen in some patients who did not respond. At doses from 0.1 to 3.0 mg/kg, clonal expansion was seen in both CD4+ and CD8+ blood T cells between baseline and week 6. After ivuxolimab, more expanded clones were found on average in CD8+ T cells than in CD4+ T cells. The antigen specificity of the peripheral T cells that underwent clonal expansion was not determined.

The trial excluded patients who had a history of autoimmune disease or were on systemic immunosuppression. Peripheral blood for TCR sequencing was drawn from every dose cohort at baseline, at cycle 4 day 1 and at cycle 7 day 1. The samples were drawn from a first-in-human, open-label, multicenter phase I dose-escalation trial of ivuxolimab. Adults with locally advanced or metastatic melanoma, renal cell, hepatocellular, or head and neck squamous cell carcinoma were enrolled in the trial. Before TCR sequencing, CD4+ T cells and CD8+ T cells from peripheral blood were sorted into separate populations. To sequence the TCRbeta CDR3 region, genomic DNA was isolated from the sorted cells. The immunoSEQ Assay was used for sequencing of TCRbeta CDR3 regions. TCRdb holds this immuneACCESS table with in-frame rearrangements only. Some clones are missing; in checked studies, unresolved V genes explain under half, and the rest has no known cause. The sample data list tens of thousands of clones, and 65% to 90% of these were observed just once. Of the sample, about 15% is held by the ten largest clones.

The source was CD4+ or CD8+ T cells sorted from blood, collected in a trial of the OX40 agonist ivuxolimab. This sequence was found in an adult with an advanced solid tumor such as melanoma, head and neck, liver or kidney cancer.

The DNA sequence is given as TGCAGCGTCGAGACAGGGACGAACACTGAAGCTTTCTTT. It encodes CSVETGTNTEAFF. The chain employs TRBV29-1 and TRBJ1-1; the central 7 bases match TRBD1. The CDR3 spans 13 residues, from the cysteine through the phenylalanine. Solely the CDR3 DNA is kept, with 39 bases framed from the first base. V has 6 bases trimmed and J has 1 base trimmed; junction bases matching no gene number 5. The germline V gene supplies CDR1 SQVTM and CDR2 ANQGSEA.